A selection of T cell receptor beta chains follows, all from one sample in a study of shared clonotypes between healthy human individuals. Measured with immunoSEQ multiplex PCR; TCRdb has only the in-frame clones, and not every one. In the table there are some 1,600,000 clones, around 98% of which are singletons. The sample taken for sequencing was naive CD4+ T cells sorted from blood. Receptor source: a man under 40 in good health. CDR3s include the opening cysteine and the closing phenylalanine or tryptophan. Fields, in order: D gene, V gene, J gene, clone size, CDR3 DNA, CDR3 protein. D genes are given only for firm matches. A clone size is listed for some rows: how often the clone was seen (once, few, many), or a class if it is expanded.

>.|TRBV5-1|TRBJ2-1|.
TGCGCCAGCAGGGGGGCGGATTCCTACAATGAGCAGTTCTTC
CASRGADSYNEQFF
>TRBD2|TRBV6-1|TRBJ2-7|.
TGTGCCAGCAGGAAGACTAGCGGGCCTACCTACGAGCAGTACTTC
CASRKTSGPTYEQYF
>TRBD1|TRBV18|TRBJ2-1|.
TGTGCCAGCTCACTCACATCGGACAGGACTTACAATGAGCAGTTCTTC
CASSLTSDRTYNEQFF
>.|TRBV10-3|TRBJ1-5|.
TGTGCCATCAGTGTGGACGGTGAGGGGCAGCCCCAGCATTTT
CAISVDGEGQPQHF
>.|TRBV18|TRBJ2-7|.
TGTGCCAGCTCACCAGCGTCCCGTGTCGAGCAGTACTTC
CASSPASRVEQYF
>.|TRBV7-8|TRBJ2-5|.
TGTGCCAGCCGGACCCCCGATCAAGAGACCCAGTACTTC
CASRTPDQETQYF
>TRBD2|TRBV4-2|TRBJ2-3|.
TGTGCCAGCAGCCCCCTGCGGGAGAGTACAGATACGCAGTATTTT
CASSPLRESTDTQYF
>.|TRBV6-1|TRBJ2-7|.
TGTGCCAGCAGCCCTGAACCTATTTACTACGAGCAGTACTTC
CASSPEPIYYEQYF
>.|TRBV18|TRBJ1-2|.
TGTGCCAGCTCACCACGAAGAGGGATTAACTATGGCTACACCTTC
CASSPRRGINYGYTF
>.|TRBV4-3|TRBJ2-1|.
TGCGCCAGCAGCCAAGTTTTCGCGGGACTCGAGCAGTTCTTC
CASSQVFAGLEQFF
>TRBD1|TRBV5-5|TRBJ1-1|.
TGTGCCAGCAGCTTGGTCAATTTTGGGGACAGTAGAGAAGCTTTCTTT
CASSLVNFGDSREAFF
>TRBD2|TRBV2|TRBJ2-2|.
TGTGCCAGCAGGCCGGGACTAGCGGGAGAGGGGGAGCTGTTTTTT
CASRPGLAGEGELFF
>TRBD2|TRBV5-1|TRBJ2-3|.
TGCGCCAGCAGCAGCGGACTAGCGGGAGGGGTTCCTAGCACAGATACGCAGTATTTT
CASSSGLAGGVPSTDTQYF
>.|TRBV7-2|TRBJ2-1|once
TGTGCCAGCAGCTATAGCGGAGACTCCTACAATGAGCAGTTCTTC
CASSYSGDSYNEQFF
>TRBD1|TRBV28|TRBJ1-5|.
TGTGCCAGCAGGGTACAGGGGAATCAGCCCCAGCATTTT
CASRVQGNQPQHF
>.|TRBV5-1|TRBJ1-1|.
TGCGCCAGCAGCTTGATTGCAGAGAACACTGAAGCTTTCTTT
CASSLIAENTEAFF
>.|TRBV5-1|TRBJ2-3|once
TGCGCCAGCAACCCAGACGGAACAGATACGCAGTATTTT
CASNPDGTDTQYF
>TRBD2|TRBV4-3|TRBJ2-3|once
TGCGCCAGCAGCCAAGGACTAGCGGGAGATCTCAGGGGAGATACGCAGTATTTT
CASSQGLAGDLRGDTQYF
>.|TRBV9|TRBJ1-4|.
TGTGCCAGCAGCAACAGGGCGGCTAATGAAAAACTGTTTTTT
CASSNRAANEKLFF
>.|TRBV25-1|TRBJ2-3|.
TGTGCCAGCAGTCCCATGGTGGGAGTAGAAGATACGCAGTATTTT
CASSPMVGVEDTQYF
>TRBD2|TRBV13|TRBJ2-1|.
TGTGCCAGCAGGCCCGGCGGGAGCTCCTACAATGAGCAGTTCTTC
CASRPGGSSYNEQFF
>TRBD2|TRBV10-3|TRBJ2-2|.
TGTGCCATCAGTTCTCCTGGGGGAGGGCGCAATCCGAACACCGGGGAGCTGTTTTTT
CAISSPGGGRNPNTGELFF
>TRBD2|TRBV6-1|TRBJ2-7|.
TGTGCCAGTTGGGACTATCCCAGGGAGGGCGAGCAGTACTTC
CASWDYPREGEQYF
>.|TRBV5-1|TRBJ2-4|.
TGCGCCAGCAGTTCCGCGGGACAGAACATTCAGTACTTC
CASSSAGQNIQYF
>.|TRBV28|TRBJ2-2|.
TGTGCCAGCAGAGCTAGGGGAAACACCGGGGAGCTGTTTTTT
CASRARGNTGELFF
>.|TRBV6-1|TRBJ2-7|.
TGTGCCAGCAGTGGTCCGCGGCTGGAGCAGTACTTC
CASSGPRLEQYF
>TRBD2|TRBV13|TRBJ2-2|.
TGTGCCAGCACCCCTTCTAGCGGGAGGTACACCGGGGAGCTGTTTTTT
CASTPSSGRYTGELFF
>.|TRBV6-1|TRBJ1-1|.
TGTGCCAGCAGACTAGACCCGGGACTTGCTACTGAAGCTTTCTTT
CASRLDPGLATEAFF
>.|TRBV11-2|TRBJ2-7|.
TGTGCCAGCAGCCCCCCAAGGGGTCGGCTCTACGAGCAGTACTTC
CASSPPRGRLYEQYF
>.|TRBV7-2|TRBJ1-4|.
TGTGCCAGCAGCGCCGTGGGGGTTGGGGAAAAACTGTTTTTT
CASSAVGVGEKLFF
>.|TRBV6-6|TRBJ2-3|.
TGTGCCAGCAGTTACTCAGGACTATTTGTCACAGATACGCAGTATTTT
CASSYSGLFVTDTQYF
>TRBD2|TRBV11-2|TRBJ2-3|.
TGTGCCAGCAGCTTAGGGGGGGGTACAGATACGCAGTATTTT
CASSLGGGTDTQYF
>TRBD1|TRBV6-1|TRBJ2-7|.
TGTGCCAGCAGTGCACGGTCGCAGGGGGCGACCTACGAGCAGTACTTC
CASSARSQGATYEQYF
>.|TRBV28|TRBJ2-7|.
TGTGCCAGCAGCCAGGGTTCCTACGAGCAGTACTTC
CASSQGSYEQYF
>.|TRBV28|TRBJ2-2|once
TGTGCCAACCGAAGAGAGGGCACCGGGGAGCTGTTTTTT
CANRREGTGELFF
>TRBD2|TRBV14|TRBJ2-7|.
TGTGCCAGCAGCCCGACTAGCGGGAGTCCTTACGAGCAGTACTTC
CASSPTSGSPYEQYF
>.|TRBV28|TRBJ1-3|.
TGTGCCAGCAGTTTGATACAGAGCTCTGGAAACACCATATATTTT
CASSLIQSSGNTIYF
>.|TRBV18|TRBJ2-7|once
TGTGCCAGCTCACCAAATACTAGACAGAACCCCTACGAGCAGTACTTC
CASSPNTRQNPYEQYF
>.|TRBV11-1|TRBJ2-7|.
TGTGCCAGCAGCTTGGGGGATGGATTTTCTTACGAGCAGTACTTC
CASSLGDGFSYEQYF
>TRBD1|TRBV5-6|TRBJ1-5|.
TGTGCCAGCAGCACGTGGACAGGGCGGAATCAGCCCCAGCATTTT
CASSTWTGRNQPQHF
>TRBD2|TRBV19|TRBJ2-1|.
TGTGCCAGCACCGGGACTAGCGTCCATGAGCAGTTCTTC
CASTGTSVHEQFF
>.|TRBV6-6|TRBJ1-4|.
TGTGCCAGCAGTGACGGGCCCCTTTGGAAACTGTTTTTT
CASSDGPLWKLFF
>TRBD2|TRBV5-4|TRBJ2-5|.
TGTGCCAGCAGCTTGGCTAGCGGGAGGGCCCAAGAGACCCAGTACTTC
CASSLASGRAQETQYF
>.|TRBV5-1|TRBJ2-7|.
TGCGCCAGCAGCCCAGGACTGCTCTCCTACGAGCAGTACTTC
CASSPGLLSYEQYF
>TRBD2|TRBV2|TRBJ2-1|.
TGTGCCAGCAGTGTGGAGCGGGAGGGACGGGATGAGCAGTTCTTC
CASSVEREGRDEQFF
>TRBD2|TRBV6-6|TRBJ2-5|.
TGTGCCAGCAGACCTTCACTAGCGGGAGGAGAGACCCAGTACTTC
CASRPSLAGGETQYF
>TRBD1|TRBV18|TRBJ2-7|.
TGTGCCAGCTCCCTTCGCCGGCAGGGACAGGGGGGATACGAGCAGTACTTC
CASSLRRQGQGGYEQYF
>TRBD1|TRBV5-1|TRBJ1-1|.
TGCGCCAGCAGCGGTAGGACAGGCGTGAACACTGAAGCTTTCTTT
CASSGRTGVNTEAFF
>.|TRBV7-8|TRBJ1-5|.
TGTGCCAGCAGGGCAGGTCCAAATCAGCCCCAGCATTTT
CASRAGPNQPQHF
>.|TRBV5-4|TRBJ2-3|.
TGTGCCAGCAGCCCGAGAAGTTCGTTGCCAGATACGCAGTATTTT
CASSPRSSLPDTQYF
>TRBD2|TRBV7-8|TRBJ2-7|.
TGTGCCAGCAGCTTAGGAAGCGGGAGGGTGAGGGAGCAGTACTTC
CASSLGSGRVREQYF
>.|TRBV10-1|TRBJ2-7|.
TGCGCCAGCAGTGAGTCTTCAGCAGAGCAGTACTTC
CASSESSAEQYF
>.|TRBV29-1|TRBJ1-3|.
TGCAGCGTTGTAAAGGCCTCTGGAAACACCATATATTTT
CSVVKASGNTIYF
>.|TRBV28|TRBJ1-2|once
TGTGCCAGCAGCCCCACAGGGAACTATGGCTACACCTTC
CASSPTGNYGYTF
>.|TRBV19|TRBJ1-5|once
TGTGCCAGTAACCAAAGGGAATGGGGGTCGGGGCAGCCCCAGCATTTT
CASNQREWGSGQPQHF
>.|TRBV5-8|TRBJ1-5|.
TGTGCCAGCAGTTCCGACAGTTTCAATCAGCCCCAGCATTTT
CASSSDSFNQPQHF
>TRBD2|TRBV10-3|TRBJ2-7|.
TGTGCCATCAGTGACCAGCGGGAATCCTACGAGCAGTACTTC
CAISDQRESYEQYF
>.|TRBV10-3|TRBJ1-1|.
TGTGCCATCAGTGAGAGGGTAGGGTTAAACACTGAAGCTTTCTTT
CAISERVGLNTEAFF
>.|TRBV11-3|TRBJ2-2|.
TGTGCCAGCAGCAGACGACCCGGAACAGGCGATTATAGGGAGCTGTTTTTT
CASSRRPGTGDYRELFF
>TRBD1|TRBV5-8|TRBJ2-7|.
TGTGCCAGCAGCTTGGGCGACAGGGGGATCGCCTACGAGCAGTACTTC
CASSLGDRGIAYEQYF